This T cell receptor beta chain derives from a study of blood T cell repertoires in COVID-19. Study-wide background: Both acute and convalescent COVID-19 samples were obtained from the United States, Italy and Spain. T cells, B-cell-depleted T cells, or PBMCs supplied cDNA or gDNA.

V was clipped by 1 base and J by 1 base, with 12 bases between them. Germline V lookup: CDR1 SGHTA, CDR2 FQGNSA. The CDR3 extends over 16 amino acids. Study processing details: Amplification of reference gene primers was used by the study to estimate nucleated cell counts. Only in-frame clones appear in the TCRdb table, and some are missing; sequencing was by immunoSEQ multiplex PCR. V and J calls and clone size are copied from that table; D and trimming were computed from the DNA. Here the sample spans 87,000 or so clones, 87% being singletons. This clonotype was obtained from a woman aged 45 to 65 with active or convalescent COVID-19. The gene calls are TRBV7-2 and TRBJ2-3; a weak D match, TRBD2 (6 bases). Sequenced material: peripheral blood. CDR3 protein: CASSLGWASGTDTQYF. The CDR3 region has the DNA TGTGCCAGCAGCTTAGGCTGGGCTAGCGGCACAGATACGCAGTATTTT.